Detailed here is one T cell receptor (beta chain). The method was immunoSEQ multiplex PCR; TCRdb's version includes in-frame clones alone and lacks a portion of them. The table includes around 30,000 clones, nearly 80% detected once. CDR1 is SGHDN and CDR2 is FVKESK in the germline V gene. The V end lost 4 bases, the J end lost 4 bases, and 13 bases lay between the germline ends. The CDR3 is made up of 14 amino acids. This entry is derived from a study of preoperative IRX-2 immunotherapy in early breast cancer. This sample's treatment: preoperative locoregional IRX-2 cytokine immunotherapy. This phase Ib study tested locoregional IRX-2 cytokine immunotherapy given before surgery.

This clonotype originated in a human donor with breast cancer. The specimen comprised lymph node tissue, sampled before IRX-2 immunotherapy. The rearrangement links TRBV14 to TRBJ1-1; D gene uncertain. CDR3 nucleotide sequence: TGTGCCAGCAGCCCAATCATTGGAGGCACTGAAGCTTTCTTT. As protein: CASSPIIGGTEAFF.